This T cell receptor beta chain stems from a study of blood T cells in healthy people across ages. Study findings and constraints: Nothing was known about donor CMV status, and this possibly confounded expanded clonotype changes. Donors of long life had a larger count of naive CD4+ cells and greater diversity than aged donors.

The CDR3 is 16 amino acids. Germline V gene lookup returns CDR1 MGHDK and CDR2 SYGVNS. V was trimmed by 6 bases and J by 5 bases, leaving 19 bases between them. Together with a sample-barcoded 5' primer, a J-beta primer mix was included in a second PCR lasting about 7 to 11 cycles. TCRdb ran MiXCR on the 5' RACE reads and lists one entry per CDR3 protein. The sample yields 1.5 million to 2 million distinct CDR3 sequences, 28% seen once. This clonotype has more than one count but fewer than ten. As yet, its antigen is unknown. The donors, aged roughly 6 to 90, were healthy Caucasians from Russia. Specimen: blood. J is TRBJ2-2 and V is TRBV25-1, with TRBD1 as a possible D gene (6 bases). This TCR was recovered from a woman between 25 and 40 years old in good health. The CDR3 DNA is TGTGCCAGCAGCGAGGATACAGGGACGGGGACCGGGGAGCTGTTTTTT. Protein product: CASSEDTGTGTGELFF.